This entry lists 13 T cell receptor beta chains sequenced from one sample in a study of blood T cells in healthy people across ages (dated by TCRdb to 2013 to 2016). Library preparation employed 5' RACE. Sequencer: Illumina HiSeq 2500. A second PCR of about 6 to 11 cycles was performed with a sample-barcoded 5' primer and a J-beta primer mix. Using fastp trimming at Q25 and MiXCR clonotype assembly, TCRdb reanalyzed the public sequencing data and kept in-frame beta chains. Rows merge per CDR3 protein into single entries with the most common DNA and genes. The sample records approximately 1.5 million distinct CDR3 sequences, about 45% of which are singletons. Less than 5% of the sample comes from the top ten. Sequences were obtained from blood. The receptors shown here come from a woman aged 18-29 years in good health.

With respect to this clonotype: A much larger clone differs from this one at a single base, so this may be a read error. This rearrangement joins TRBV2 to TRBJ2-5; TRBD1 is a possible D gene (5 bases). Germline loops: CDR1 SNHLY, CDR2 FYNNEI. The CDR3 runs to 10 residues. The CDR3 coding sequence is TGTGCCGGCAGGGAAGAGACCCAGTACTTC. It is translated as CAGREETQYF.

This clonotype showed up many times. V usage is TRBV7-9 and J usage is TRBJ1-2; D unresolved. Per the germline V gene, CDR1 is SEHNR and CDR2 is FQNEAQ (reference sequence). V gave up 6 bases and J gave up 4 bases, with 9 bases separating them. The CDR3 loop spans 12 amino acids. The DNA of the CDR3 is TGTGCCAGCAGTTCCCTTGGCTATGGCTACACCTTC. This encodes CASSSLGYGYTF.

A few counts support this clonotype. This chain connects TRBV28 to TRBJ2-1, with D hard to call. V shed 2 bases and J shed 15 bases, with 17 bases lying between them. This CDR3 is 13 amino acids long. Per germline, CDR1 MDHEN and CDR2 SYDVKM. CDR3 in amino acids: CASSLVPGDSLFF. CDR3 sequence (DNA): TGTGCCAGCAGTTTAGTCCCCGGAGATTCGTTGTTCTTC.

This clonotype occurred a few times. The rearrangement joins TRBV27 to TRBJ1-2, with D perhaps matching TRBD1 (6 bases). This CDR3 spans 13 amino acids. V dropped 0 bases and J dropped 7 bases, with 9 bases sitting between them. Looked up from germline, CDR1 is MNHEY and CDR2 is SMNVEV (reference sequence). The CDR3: CASSLSTGFGYTF. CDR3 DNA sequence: TGTGCCAGCAGTTTATCCACAGGGTTTGGCTACACCTTC.

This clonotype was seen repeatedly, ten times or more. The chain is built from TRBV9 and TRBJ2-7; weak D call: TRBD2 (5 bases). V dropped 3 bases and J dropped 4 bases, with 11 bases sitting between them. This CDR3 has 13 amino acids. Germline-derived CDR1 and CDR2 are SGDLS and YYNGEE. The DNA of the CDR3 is TGTGCCAGCAGCGCGGGAATCGGATACGAGCAGTACTTC. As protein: CASSAGIGYEQYF. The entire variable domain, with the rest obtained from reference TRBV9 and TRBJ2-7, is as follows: DSGVTQTPKHLITATGQRVTLRCSPRSGDLSVYWYQQSLDQGLQFLIQYYNGEERAKGNILERFSAQQFPDLHSELNLSSLELGDSALYFCASSAGIGYEQYFGPGTRLTVT.

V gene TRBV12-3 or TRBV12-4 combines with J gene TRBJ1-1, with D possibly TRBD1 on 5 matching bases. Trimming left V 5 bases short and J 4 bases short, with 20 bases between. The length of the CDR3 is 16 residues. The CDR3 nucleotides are TGTGCCAGCAGTCCACCTAAAGGTCGGGGCTTCACTGAAGCTTTCTTT. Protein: CASSPPKGRGFTEAFF.

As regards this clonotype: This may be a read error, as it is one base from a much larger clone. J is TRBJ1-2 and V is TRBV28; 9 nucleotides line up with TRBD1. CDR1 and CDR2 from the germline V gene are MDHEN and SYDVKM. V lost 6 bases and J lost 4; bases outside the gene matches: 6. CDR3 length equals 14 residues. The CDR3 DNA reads TGTGCCAGCAGGTCCGGGACAGGGTTCTATGGCTACACCTTC. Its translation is CASRSGTGFYGYTF.

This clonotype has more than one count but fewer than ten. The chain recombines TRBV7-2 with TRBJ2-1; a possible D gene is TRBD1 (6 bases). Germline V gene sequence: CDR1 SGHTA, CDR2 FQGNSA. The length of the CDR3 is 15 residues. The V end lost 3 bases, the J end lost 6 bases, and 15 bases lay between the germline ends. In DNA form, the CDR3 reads TGTGCCAGCAGCTTTTACCTAGAAGGGGGCAATGAGCAGTTCTTC. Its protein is CASSFYLEGGNEQFF.

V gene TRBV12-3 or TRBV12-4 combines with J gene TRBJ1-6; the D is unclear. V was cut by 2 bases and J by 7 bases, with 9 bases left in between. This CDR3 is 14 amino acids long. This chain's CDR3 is CASSLRGMNSPLHF. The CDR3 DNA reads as TGTGCCAGCAGTTTACGGGGAATGAATTCACCCCTCCACTTT.

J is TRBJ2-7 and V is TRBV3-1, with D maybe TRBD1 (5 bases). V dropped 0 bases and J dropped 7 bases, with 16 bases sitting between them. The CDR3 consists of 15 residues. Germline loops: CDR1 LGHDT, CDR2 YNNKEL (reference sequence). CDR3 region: CASSQDGSLGREQYF. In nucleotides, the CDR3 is TGTGCCAGCAGCCAAGATGGTAGCTTGGGGCGGGAGCAGTACTTC.

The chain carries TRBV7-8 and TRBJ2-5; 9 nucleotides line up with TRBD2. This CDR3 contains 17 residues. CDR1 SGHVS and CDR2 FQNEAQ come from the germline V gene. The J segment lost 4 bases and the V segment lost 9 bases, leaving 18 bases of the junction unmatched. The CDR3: CASQLIASGASRETQYF. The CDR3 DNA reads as TGTGCCAGTCAGCTTATTGCTAGCGGGGCCTCTCGAGAGACCCAGTACTTC.

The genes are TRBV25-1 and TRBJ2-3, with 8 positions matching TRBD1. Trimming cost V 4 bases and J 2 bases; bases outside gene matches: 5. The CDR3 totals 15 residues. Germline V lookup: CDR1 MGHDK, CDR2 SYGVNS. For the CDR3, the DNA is TGTGCCAGCAGTGTAAAGGGACAGGACACAGATACGCAGTATTTT. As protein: CASSVKGQDTDTQYF.

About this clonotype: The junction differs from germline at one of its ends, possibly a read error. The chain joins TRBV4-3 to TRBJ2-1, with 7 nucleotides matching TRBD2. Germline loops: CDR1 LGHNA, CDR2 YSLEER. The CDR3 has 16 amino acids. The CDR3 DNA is TGCGCCAGCAGCCAAGAAGTGCTAGCGGTGTACAATGGGCAGTTCTTC. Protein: CASSQEVLAVYNGQFF.